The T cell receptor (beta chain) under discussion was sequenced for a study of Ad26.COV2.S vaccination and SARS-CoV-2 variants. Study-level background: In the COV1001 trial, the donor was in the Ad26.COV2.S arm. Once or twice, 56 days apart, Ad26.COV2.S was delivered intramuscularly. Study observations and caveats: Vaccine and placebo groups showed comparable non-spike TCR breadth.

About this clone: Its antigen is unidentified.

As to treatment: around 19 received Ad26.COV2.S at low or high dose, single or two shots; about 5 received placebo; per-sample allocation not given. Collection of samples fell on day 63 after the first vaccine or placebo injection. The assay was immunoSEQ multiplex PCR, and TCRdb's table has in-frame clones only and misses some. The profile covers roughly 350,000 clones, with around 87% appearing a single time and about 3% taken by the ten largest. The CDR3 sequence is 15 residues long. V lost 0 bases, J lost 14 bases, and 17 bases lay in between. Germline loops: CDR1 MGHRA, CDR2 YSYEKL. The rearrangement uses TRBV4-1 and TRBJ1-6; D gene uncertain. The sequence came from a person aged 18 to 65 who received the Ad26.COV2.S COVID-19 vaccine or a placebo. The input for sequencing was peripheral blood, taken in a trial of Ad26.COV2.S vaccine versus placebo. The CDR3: CASSQEGGSQFTLHF. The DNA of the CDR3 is TGCGCCAGCAGCCAAGAAGGCGGATCTCAATTCACCCTCCACTTT.